Each of the 7 T cell receptor beta chains below was sequenced from the same sample in a study of beta chain features in type 1 diabetes. Study-level findings and limits: There was a moderate but significant shortening of TCRB CDR3s in all four CD4+ subsets of Type 1 diabetes patients.

These receptors' targets are unknown. Expressed TCRB transcripts were sequenced because the isolated RNA had all been reverse transcribed beforehand. Only in-frame clones appear in the TCRdb table, and some are missing; sequencing was by immunoSEQ multiplex PCR. Among about 150,000 clones, 10% were seen once, and the ten largest hold under 0.55%. Sequencing used central memory CD4+ T cells from blood. The receptors shown here come from a man aged 25-45 years with type 1 diabetes.

With respect to this clone: The same CDR3 also results from other DNA sequences found in this sample. The V gene is TRBV19, the J gene TRBJ2-7; D may be TRBD1 (6 bases). The ends were cut back, 4 bases at V and 4 bases at J, with 14 bases in the middle. The CDR3 extends over 14 amino acids. Germline V gene lookup returns CDR1 LNHDA and CDR2 SQIVND (reference sequence). The chain's CDR3 is CASSRETGLYEQYF. Here the CDR3 DNA reads TGTGCCAGTAGTAGGGAGACAGGACTGTACGAGCAGTACTTC. Full variable domain (remainder filled in from reference TRBV19 and TRBJ2-7): DGGITQSPKYLFRKEGQNVTLSCEQNLNHDAMYWYRQDPGQGLRLIYYSQIVNDFQKGDIAEGYSVSREKKESFPLTVTSAQKNPTAFYLCASSRETGLYEQYFGPGTRLTVT.

CDR3 sequence reads: CASSASRLVPNEQFF. For the CDR3, the DNA is TGTGCCAGTAGCGCGAGTAGACTAGTCCCCAATGAGCAGTTCTTC. The chain combines TRBV19 with TRBJ2-1; the D gene is possibly TRBD2 (6 bases). The CDR3 covers 15 residues. Germline V gene data show CDR1 as LNHDA and CDR2 as SQIVND (reference sequence). V dropped 6 bases and J dropped 6 bases, with 18 bases sitting between them.

This sequence joins TRBV19 and TRBJ2-2; D remains unclear. The CDR3 consists of 14 residues. Per the germline V gene, CDR1 is LNHDA and CDR2 is SQIVND (reference sequence). V lost 2 bases and J 2 bases, leaving 6 bases between the germline ends. CDR3 DNA sequence: TGTGCCAGTAGTATAACAGCCAACACCGGGGAGCTGTTTTTT. It codes for CASSITANTGELFF.

The V and J genes are TRBV9 and TRBJ2-4; a weak D match, TRBD2 (6 bases). In germline, CDR1 is SGDLS, CDR2 YYNGEE. CDR3 length: 15 residues. The V end lost 3 bases, the J end lost 8 bases, and 18 bases lay between the germline ends. The CDR3 spells CASSAPYGGGDIQYF. The DNA for the CDR3 is TGTGCCAGCAGCGCCCCCTACGGGGGTGGGGACATTCAGTACTTC.

The rearrangement joins TRBV7-2 to TRBJ2-7, with a weak D call TRBD2 (7 bases). Germline V gene sequence: CDR1 SGHTA, CDR2 FQGNSA. This CDR3 spans 15 amino acids. V was cut by 4 bases and J by 5 bases, with 18 bases left in between. This chain's CDR3 is CASSSGGLQGHEQYF. CDR3 coding DNA: TGTGCCAGCAGCTCGGGGGGATTACAGGGCCACGAGCAGTACTTC.

This clone occurred a few times. V usage is TRBV30 and J usage is TRBJ1-2, with 7 bases lining up with TRBD1. V was pared by 3 bases and J by 4 bases, with 5 bases of the junction left unmatched. Looked up from germline, CDR1 is GTSNPN and CDR2 is SVGIG (reference sequence). The CDR3 runs to 13 residues. For the CDR3, the DNA is TGTGCCTGGAGCCCGGGGACAGCCTATGGCTACACCTTC. Translated: CAWSPGTAYGYTF.

This chain joins TRBV5-1 and TRBJ2-5; tentatively, D is TRBD2 (5 bases). This CDR3 region has 15 residues. CDR1 SGHRS and CDR2 YFSETQ come from the germline V gene. V gave up 0 bases and J gave up 2 bases, with 11 bases separating them. CDR3 in DNA: TGCGCCAGCAGCTTGGCCACTAGGAGTCAAGAGACCCAGTACTTC. This encodes CASSLATRSQETQYF.